This T cell receptor (beta chain) was documented in a study of naive and memory T cell subsets. Whole-study results and caveats: Potentially, T cell activation and differentiation skew this RNA-based measurement.

Concerning this clonotype: Its antigen is not known.

TCR cDNA received a 3' ligated oligonucleotide that carried a UMI. RNA was extracted from under 3 ml of whole blood of healthy adults. Reverse transcription used DNase-treated unsorted total RNA, aiming for 1 to 1000 ng. Amplification of ligated cDNA took four PCR rounds with SP2 and nested alpha and beta constant primers. Alpha and beta constant region primers primed reverse transcription for blood and skin samples. TCRdb reprocessed the UMI-ligation and nested PCR reads via MiXCR and lists one record per CDR3 protein. This table holds tens of thousands of distinct CDR3 sequences, 5.2% found once. This CDR3 contains 19 residues. Germline assignment: CDR1 LGHDT and CDR2 YNNKEL (reference sequence). Deletions cut 1 base from V and 5 bases from J, with 26 bases between.

This chain joins TRBV3-1 and TRBJ1-2, with D perhaps matching TRBD1 (6 bases). The sample taken for sequencing was blood. The origin of this receptor is an adult in good health. The CDR3: CASSQGLDRLTILGYGYTF. Written as DNA, the CDR3 is TGTGCCAGCAGCCAAGGTCTTGACAGGCTCACAATTCTCGGATATGGCTACACCTTC.